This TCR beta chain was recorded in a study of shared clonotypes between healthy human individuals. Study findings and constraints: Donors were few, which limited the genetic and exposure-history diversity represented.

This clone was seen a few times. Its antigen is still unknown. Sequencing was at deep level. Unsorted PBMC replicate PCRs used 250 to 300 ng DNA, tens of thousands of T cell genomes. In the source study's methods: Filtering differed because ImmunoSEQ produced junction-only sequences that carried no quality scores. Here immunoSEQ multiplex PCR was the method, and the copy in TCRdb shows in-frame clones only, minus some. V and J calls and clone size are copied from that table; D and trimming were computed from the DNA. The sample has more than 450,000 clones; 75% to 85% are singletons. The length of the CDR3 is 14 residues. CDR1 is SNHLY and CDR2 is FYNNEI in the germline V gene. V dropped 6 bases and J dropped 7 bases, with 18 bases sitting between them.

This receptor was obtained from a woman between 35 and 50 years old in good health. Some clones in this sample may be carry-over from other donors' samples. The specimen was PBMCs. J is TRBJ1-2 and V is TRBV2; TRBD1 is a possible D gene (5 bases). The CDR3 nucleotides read TGTGCCAGCAGCCCCACAGGAGGGGACGTTGGCTACACCTTC. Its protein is CASSPTGGDVGYTF.